Listed below are T cell receptor beta chains from one sample, sequenced in a study of T-cell reconstitution after alpha-beta-depleted transplantation in children. TCRdb passed the PCR reads through MiXCR, listing each CDR3 protein once. The data show 440,000 or so distinct CDR3 sequences, roughly 43% seen once. Source: PBMCs, taken before TCRalphabeta/CD19-depleted stem cell transplant. The source of these receptors is a girl aged 2 to 9 with aplastic anemia, due to receive a stem cell transplant. Both conserved end residues are part of each CDR3. The D gene is left open where the match is weak. Expanded clones get a size class; other rows say once, few or many, or leave the size out.

d_call	v_call	clone_size	j_call	cdr3_aa	cdr3_nt
TRBD1	TRBV20-1	many	TRBJ1-6	CSALGQVPLSGNSPLHF	TGCAGTGCCCTCGGACAGGTACCCTTGTCGGGTAATTCACCCCTCCACTTT
-	TRBV29-1	many	TRBJ2-1	CSVKTGGSYNEQFF	TGCAGCGTTAAGACAGGTGGCTCCTACAATGAGCAGTTCTTC
-	TRBV29-1	-	TRBJ2-1	CSVTTYSSYNEQFF	TGCAGCGTGACAACTTACAGCTCCTACAATGAGCAGTTCTTC
-	TRBV28	-	TRBJ2-7	CASSLDSGNTDEQYF	TGTGCCAGCAGTTTAGACAGCGGTAATACGGACGAGCAGTACTTC
TRBD1	TRBV12-3/TRBV12-4	-	TRBJ1-2	CASSPQGIGYGYTF	TGTGCCAGCAGCCCACAGGGGATCGGCTATGGCTACACCTTC
-	TRBV20-1	-	TRBJ1-5	CSATAGRDQPQHF	TGCAGTGCTACGGCAGGGAGGGATCAGCCCCAGCATTTT
-	TRBV30	-	TRBJ2-3	CAWSVLGGVAPDTQYF	TGTGCCTGGAGTGTTCTGGGCGGGGTTGCCCCAGATACGCAGTATTTT
-	TRBV3-1	many	TRBJ2-5	CASSQGRETQYF	TGTGCCAGCAGCCAGGGTAGAGAGACCCAGTACTTC
TRBD2	TRBV7-2	-	TRBJ2-7	CASSLGLAVTYEQYF	TGTGCCAGCAGCTTAGGACTAGCTGTTACCTACGAGCAGTACTTC
-	TRBV13	few	TRBJ2-7	CASSYGSTPYEQYF	TGTGCCAGCAGCTATGGATCTACGCCTTACGAGCAGTACTTC
TRBD1	TRBV25-1	few	TRBJ1-1	CASSGQTGTFEAFF	TGTGCCAGCAGTGGCCAGACAGGGACCTTTGAAGCTTTCTTT
-	TRBV4-2	few	TRBJ1-3	CASSQMSQSSGNTIYF	TGTGCCAGCAGCCAAATGTCACAGAGCTCTGGAAACACCATATATTTT
-	TRBV15	many	TRBJ2-7	CATSRVGTPLYEQYF	TGTGCCACCAGCAGAGTCGGGACACCCCTCTACGAGCAGTACTTC
TRBD2	TRBV10-3	-	TRBJ2-3	CASGTSGPDTQYF	TGTGCCAGCGGGACTAGCGGTCCAGATACGCAGTATTTT
-	TRBV7-8	-	TRBJ2-1	CASSRDLPLHNEQFF	TGTGCCAGCAGCAGGGACTTGCCCCTCCACAATGAGCAGTTCTTC
-	TRBV12-3/TRBV12-4	-	TRBJ1-3	CASSLGGRRNTIYF	TGTGCCAGCAGTTTGGGGGGTCGCAGAAACACCATATATTTT
TRBD1	TRBV20-1	once	TRBJ2-1	CSATRQGHEQFF	TGCAGTGCTACCCGACAGGGACATGAGCAGTTCTTC
-	TRBV20-1	-	TRBJ2-7	CSARPSGGSYEQYF	TGCAGTGCTAGACCGTCCGGGGGCTCCTACGAGCAGTACTTC
-	TRBV4-1	-	TRBJ2-3	CASSQDPRPTTDTQYF	TGCGCCAGCAGCCAAGATCCTAGACCCACCACAGATACGCAGTATTTT
-	TRBV4-2	few	TRBJ2-2	CASSQGQPNTGELFF	TGTGCCAGCAGCCAAGGACAGCCGAACACCGGGGAGCTGTTTTTT
-	TRBV29-1	-	TRBJ2-3	CSSSGGGRTDTQYF	TGCAGCTCCTCGGGGGGCGGGCGCACAGATACGCAGTATTTT
TRBD2	TRBV4-2	-	TRBJ2-1	CASSQDIAGAYNEQFF	TGTGCCAGCAGCCAAGACATAGCGGGGGCGTACAATGAGCAGTTCTTC
-	TRBV29-1	many	TRBJ1-2	CSVEEGWGPGYTF	TGCAGCGTTGAAGAAGGTTGGGGGCCGGGCTACACCTTC
-	TRBV12-3/TRBV12-4	-	TRBJ2-1	CASRSNRWEQFF	TGTGCCAGCAGGTCTAACAGATGGGAGCAGTTCTTC
-	TRBV29-1	-	TRBJ2-5	CSVSQGKEETQYF	TGCAGCGTCTCACAGGGAAAGGAAGAGACCCAGTACTTC
-	TRBV6-1	-	TRBJ1-6	CASSKHRDASYSYNSPLHF	TGTGCCAGCAGTAAACACAGGGATGCCAGCTACTCCTATAATTCACCCCTCCACTTT
-	TRBV20-1	few	TRBJ2-3	CSAFILPDTQYF	TGCAGTGCTTTCATTTTACCGGATACGCAGTATTTT
-	TRBV20-1	-	TRBJ2-7	CSARWGGRGSYEQYF	TGCAGTGCTAGGTGGGGAGGGAGGGGGTCCTACGAGCAGTACTTC
TRBD2	TRBV2	many	TRBJ2-7	CASSPVGLGGEQYF	TGTGCCAGCAGTCCCGTGGGCTTGGGAGGGGAGCAGTACTTC
-	TRBV20-1	-	TRBJ2-5	CSASRDRGETQYF	TGCAGTGCTTCTCGGGACCGGGGAGAGACCCAGTACTTC
-	TRBV5-1	once	TRBJ2-5	CASSLAAPGETQYF	TGCGCCAGCAGCTTGGCGGCACCGGGGGAGACCCAGTACTTC
-	TRBV20-1	-	TRBJ1-5	CSARSGDGNQPQHF	TGCAGTGCTCGATCAGGGGATGGCAATCAGCCCCAGCATTTT
TRBD2	TRBV20-1	-	TRBJ2-7	CSARELVATSGIYEQYF	TGCAGTGCTAGAGAGTTAGTAGCGACTAGCGGTATCTACGAGCAGTACTTC
-	TRBV5-1	many	TRBJ1-2	CASSLSGTALRGYGYTF	TGCGCCAGCAGCTTGTCCGGGACGGCCCTTCGAGGCTATGGCTACACCTTC
-	TRBV7-3	-	TRBJ2-3	CASSLNSPQVTDTQYF	TGTGCCAGCAGCTTAAACAGCCCTCAGGTGACAGATACGCAGTATTTT
TRBD2	TRBV4-2	-	TRBJ2-3	CASSQKPTLGLAGEFGTDTQYF	TGTGCCAGCAGCCAGAAACCAACCCTCGGACTAGCGGGAGAGTTCGGCACAGATACGCAGTATTTT